The clone carrying this T cell receptor beta chain was counted once. Its antigen is currently unknown. The sample belongs to a study of cytomegalovirus exposure and HLA in healthy donors. Findings of the study overall: In vitro experiments confirmed that three CMV-associated chains were specific for CMV antigens. Most TCR sequences showed up rarely, but some public TCRs showed up in many donors. The authors listed around 150 TCR beta chains as cytomegalovirus-associated.

Method: immunoSEQ multiplex PCR; TCRdb's copy keeps in-frame clones and lacks some. The profile shows about 98,000 clones, roughly 87% of them singletons. The sample taken for sequencing was PBMCs. This receptor was taken from a young woman in good health and CMV-seronegative.

CDR3 sequence reads: CASSADRDKVSAFF. DNA of the CDR3: TGTGCCAGCAGCGCAGACCGGGACAAAGTTTCAGCTTTCTTT. The chain links TRBV11-2 to TRBJ1-1; TRBD1 is a possible D gene (6 bases). Per germline, CDR1 SGHAT and CDR2 FQNNGV. The CDR3 has 14 amino acids. The germline V and J ends were trimmed by 5 bases and 10 bases, with 20 bases remaining between them.